This passage covers 26 T cell receptor beta chains from one sample sequenced in a study of regulatory T cells after allogeneic stem cell transplantation. Amplification of the TCR beta CDR3 region followed SMARTer RACE reverse transcription of RNA. TCRdb independently ran MiXCR on the 5' RACE reads; one entry per CDR3 protein. The sample records fewer than 5,500 distinct CDR3 sequences, approximately 96% being singletons. Sequences were derived from sorted CD4+ T cells from blood (whether regulatory or conventional is not recorded), sampled 30 days after allogeneic stem cell transplant. The receptors were gathered from a human patient who had an allogeneic stem cell transplant, so the T cells may come from the graft donor.

To note about this clonotype: Mismatch with germline at one junction end may stem from a read error. CDR3 bases: TGCGTCAGCAGCTTAACAGGCCCAAAATACAAGGAGCAGTTCTTC. Residues: CVSSLTGPKYKEQFF. The chain is built from TRBV7-3 and TRBJ2-1; TRBD1 is a possible D gene (5 bases). Germline V gives CDR1 SGHTA, CDR2 FQGTGA. This CDR3 has 15 residues.

In the case of this clonotype: Because the CDR3 is missing its conserved closing phenylalanine or tryptophan, this is likely a read error. The DNA is omitted, as the CDR3 cannot be located on it reliably, and the CDR3 follows TCRdb's listing. The chain combines TRBV20-1 with TRBJ2-5; the table gives TRBD2 as D, unverified against the DNA. The CDR3 is made up of 15 amino acids, end residues included. From germline, CDR1 is DFQATT and CDR2 SNEGSKA (reference sequence). The CDR3 is CSATPTSGAQETQIV.

Turning to this clonotype: The junction shows a germline mismatch at one end, possibly a read error. This sequence joins TRBV5-1 and TRBJ2-1, with 7 bases aligning to TRBD2. This CDR3 spans 18 amino acids. The germline V gene encodes CDR1 SGHRS and CDR2 YFSETQ. CDR3 nucleotide sequence: TGCGCCAGCAGCTTGGTGACTAGCAGGAGTTGCTCCTACAATGAGCATTTCTTC. It encodes CASSLVTSRSCSYNEHFF. Filled out from reference TRBV5-1 and TRBJ2-1, the complete variable domain reads KAGVTQTPRYLIKTRGQQVTLSCSPISGHRSVSWYQQTPGQGLQFLFEYFSETQRNKGNFPGRFSGRQFSNSRSEMNVSTLELGDSALYLCASSLVTSRSCSYNEHFFGPGTRLTVL.

The CDR3 DNA reads TGTGCCAGCAGCCCACACCAGAACGCCAGGGAGCTGTTTTTT. Protein sequence: CASSPHQNARELFF. The V call is TRBV11-2, the J call TRBJ2-2, with D hard to call. Deletions cut 5 bases from V and 9 bases from J, with 16 bases between. From germline, CDR1 is SGHAT and CDR2 FQNNGV. The CDR3 covers 14 residues.

This clonotype was observed once. The junction and the germline gene differ at one end; a read error may be behind it. The V and J genes are TRBV3-1 and TRBJ2-1; D uncertain. CDR3 size: 12 residues. In germline, CDR1 is LGHDT, CDR2 YNNKEL (reference sequence). The CDR3 bases are TGTGCCAGCAGCAAAGATTACAATGAAAAGTTCTTC. Translation gives CASSKDYNEKFF.

The rearrangement joins TRBV20-1 to TRBJ2-5; 9 nucleotides match TRBD2. The DNA end favors TRBJ2-1, so the J call may be wrong. Germline V lookup: CDR1 DFQATT, CDR2 SNEGSKA (reference sequence). The CDR3 is 15 residues long. CDR3 DNA: TGCAGTGCCACCCCGACTAGCGGCGACCAAGAGGAGCAGTTCTTC. Translation gives CSATPTSGDQEEQFF.

The chain couples TRBV5-1 to TRBJ2-5; the D is unclear. Per germline, CDR1 SGHRS and CDR2 YFSETQ. The CDR3 length is 13 residues. Trimming pared 10 bases from V and 5 bases from J, leaving 18 bases between. The CDR3 sequence: CAGGWTVLETQYF. The DNA of the CDR3 is TGCGCCGGCGGCTGGACGGTTTTGGAGACCCAGTACTTC.

A note on this clonotype: Because the CDR3 is missing its conserved closing phenylalanine or tryptophan, this is likely a read error. This chain links TRBV24-1 with TRBJ2-5, with D perhaps matching TRBD2 (7 bases). With 12 bases removed from V and 7 bases from J, the gap between germline ends came to 23 bases. Germline CDR1 is KGHDR and CDR2 is SFDVKD. The CDR3 covers 14 residues. The DNA for the CDR3 is TGTGCCCGCCGTGATTCCGGGGGGCTGGGGACCCAGTACTGC. Amino acids: CARRDSGGLGTQYC.

J is TRBJ1-4 and V is TRBV5-1; no firm D call. Germline V gene lookup returns CDR1 SGHRS and CDR2 YFSETQ. V gave up 4 bases and J gave up 16 bases, with 23 bases separating them. CDR3 length: 14 residues. CDR3 sequence (DNA): TGCGCCAGCAGCGTCGGGAGGTGTAACGAAAATCAGTTTTTT. Translating it yields CASSVGRCNENQFF.

The chain uses TRBV3-1 and TRBJ2-5; D might be TRBD2 (6 bases). Germline CDR1 and CDR2: LGHDT and YNNKEL (reference sequence). There are 13 residues in the CDR3. The CDR3 nucleotides are TGTGCAAGAAGCTTGGGACTCCAAGAGAACCGGTACTTC. Its translation: CARSLGLQENRYF.

The CDR3 loop is CSARDSSGEGDTQHF. The CDR3 DNA is TGCAGTGCTAGAGATTCATCGGGAGAAGGAGATACGCAGCATTTT. The chain uses TRBV20-1 and TRBJ2-3, with no clear D. The DNA matches TRBJ1-5 better at its end, which makes the J call doubtful. The CDR3 sequence is 15 residues long. Germline V gene sequence: CDR1 DFQATT, CDR2 SNEGSKA (reference sequence).

This rearrangement joins TRBV5-1 to TRBJ1-2; the D gene is possibly TRBD1 (6 bases). The germline V gene has CDR1 SGHRS and CDR2 YFSETQ. With 8 bases removed from V and 5 bases from J, the gap between germline ends came to 22 bases. The CDR3 extends over 15 amino acids. CDR3 sequence: CASSMRGDADYGYTF. The CDR3, as DNA: TGCGCCAGTAGCATGAGGGGGGACGCGGATTATGGCTACACCTTC.

In the case of this clonotype: The junction departs from the called germline gene at one end, perhaps through a read error. The chain joins TRBV5-1 to TRBJ1-2; D call uncertain. Germline V gives CDR1 SGHRS, CDR2 YFSETQ. This CDR3 is built from 15 residues. The CDR3 DNA reads as TGCACCAGCAGCGTGATGGGAGACGCGGATTATGGCTACACCTTC. Translating it yields CTSSVMGDADYGYTF.

With regard to this clonotype: The junction departs from the called germline gene at one end, perhaps through a read error. The chain carries TRBV5-1 and TRBJ2-3; no clear D gene. The CDR3 length is 17 residues. Per germline, CDR1 SGHRS and CDR2 YFSETQ. The CDR3 loop is CASSGIQGAEVADTHYF. CDR3 coding DNA: TGCGCCAGCAGCGGAATACAAGGTGCTGAAGTGGCAGATACGCACTATTTT.

A note on this clonotype: A much bigger clone sits one base away, suggesting this may be a read error. The chain joins TRBV6-5 to TRBJ2-4; D might be TRBD1 or TRBD2, each matching 6 bases. From germline, CDR1 is MNHEY and CDR2 SVGAGI. The CDR3 has 13 residues. The CDR3 coding sequence is TGTGCCAGCAGTCTGGGGGGCAAAAACATGCAGTACTTC. This codes for CASSLGGKNMQYF.

As for this clonotype: At one boundary the junction diverges from the germline segment, which might be a read error. The CDR3 region has the DNA TGCGCCCGCCGCTTGTTTGGGCCCGGGCGGTCTGGCCTTCAAGCGACCCAGTACTTC. Translating it yields CARRLFGPGRSGLQATQYF. The rearrangement uses TRBV5-1 and TRBJ2-5; D is ambiguous. Germline V gene sequence: CDR1 SGHRS, CDR2 YFSETQ. The length of the CDR3 is 19 residues.

On this clonotype: Relative to the germline gene, one junction end is altered; a read error may explain this. The rearrangement joins TRBV2 to TRBJ2-2, with TRBD2 matching 9 bases. Germline values: CDR1 SNHLY, CDR2 FYNNEI. The CDR3 is 16 amino acids. The CDR3 is CAGGGELAGLVDELFF. The CDR3, as DNA: TGCGCCGGGGGTGGCGAGCTAGCGGGGTTGGTAGACGAGCTGTTTTTT.

Remarks on this clonotype: Germline and junction disagree at one end, which may indicate a read error. This rearrangement joins TRBV2 to TRBJ2-2; D possibly corresponds to TRBD2 (6 bases). The CDR3 loop spans 16 amino acids. Per the germline V gene, CDR1 is SNHLY and CDR2 is FYNNEI. CDR3 sequence (DNA): TGTGGCAGCAGTGGCGAACTGGCGGGGTTGGAAGGGGAGCTGTTTTTT. This encodes CGSSGELAGLEGELFF.

As concerns this clonotype: The CDR3 does not end in the conserved phenylalanine or tryptophan, so this is likely a read error. The chain combines TRBV6-5 with TRBJ2-4; tentative D call: TRBD1 (7 bases). CDR1 is MNHEY and CDR2 is SVGAGI in the germline V gene. There are 13 residues in the CDR3. DNA for the CDR3: TGTGCCAGCAGTCAGGGGGGCAAAAACAGTCAGTACATC. Its translation is CASSQGGKNSQYI.

Details on this clonotype: Mismatch with germline at one junction end may stem from a read error. The chain uses TRBV6-2 or TRBV6-3 and TRBJ1-1; 8 bases map to TRBD1. The germline V gene has CDR1 MNHEY and CDR2 SVGEGT. The CDR3 extends over 14 amino acids. This CDR3 reads CASSRTGMNIKAYF. The CDR3 DNA reads as TGTGCCAGCAGTAGGACAGGGATGAACATTAAAGCTTACTTT.

V gene TRBV20-1 combines with J gene TRBJ2-7; D tentatively reads TRBD1 or TRBD2 (5 bases each). Trimming pared 5 bases from V and 3 bases from J, leaving 20 bases between. The CDR3 runs to 15 residues. Germline V CDR1 and CDR2: DFQATT, SNEGSKA (reference sequence). The CDR3 loop is CSAGVGAGWYYEQYV. Written as DNA, the CDR3 is TGCAGTGCTGGGGTCGGGGCAGGTTGGTACTACGAGCAGTACGTC.

Concerning this clonotype: A read error may account for a junction end that differs from germline. The chain joins TRBV20-1 to TRBJ1-2, with 11 bases identical to TRBD1. The CDR3 sequence is 14 residues long. Germline lookup yields CDR1 DFQATT and CDR2 SNEGSKA (reference sequence). The DNA for the CDR3 is TGCAGTGACCTGGCGGGACAGGGGGTCTATGGCTACGACTTC. Amino acids: CSDLAGQGVYGYDF.

This chain joins TRBV29-1 and TRBJ2-1; 8 bases map to TRBD1. V shed 6 bases, J shed 3 bases, and the junction held 13 bases outside the gene matches. This CDR3 has 16 residues. CDR1 is SQVTM and CDR2 is ANQGSEA in the germline V gene. The CDR3 is CSVTPGTGGDYNEQFF. As DNA, the CDR3 is TGCAGCGTGACCCCCGGGACAGGAGGCGACTACAATGAGCAGTTCTTC.

This clonotype was detected once. One end of the junction varies from germline; a read error may be responsible. V gene TRBV5-1 combines with J gene TRBJ2-7, with 13 bases lining up with TRBD2. The CDR3 has 16 residues. Germline CDR1 and CDR2: SGHRS and YFSETQ. The CDR3 bases are TGCGACAGTCAAGCTGGGACTAGCGGGATCCAGTACGGGCAGTACTTC. It encodes CDSQAGTSGIQYGQYF.

This clonotype was seen once. This chain links TRBV4-3 with TRBJ2-5; possibly TRBD1 for D (5 bases). V was shortened by 3 bases and J by 9 bases, with 20 bases between the two germline ends. Per germline, CDR1 LGHNA and CDR2 YSLEER. The CDR3 covers 15 residues. The CDR3 region has the DNA TGCGCCAGCAGCCATGTCAGGGCCCCTAGGGCGCCCCAGTACTTC. It is translated as CASSHVRAPRAPQYF.

In its sample, this clonotype was seen once. A much more abundant neighbour one base away suggests this may be a read error. This sequence joins TRBV5-1 and TRBJ2-7; D uncertain. This CDR3 contains 15 residues. From germline, CDR1 is SGHRS and CDR2 YFSETQ. Here the CDR3 DNA reads TGCGCCATCAGCTTGAATGCGGAAGACTTCTACGAGCAGTACTTC. Translated: CAISLNAEDFYEQYF.